The present T cell receptor beta chain was sequenced within a study of T cell changes during pregnancy in multiple sclerosis. Germline V CDR1 and CDR2: ENHRY, SYGVKD. V gave up 6 bases and J gave up 5 bases, with 5 bases separating them. CDR3 length: 11 amino acids. Sequencing used immunoSEQ multiplex PCR; TCRdb keeps in-frame clones, though not all of them. The sample yields 95,000 to 100,000 clones, more than 90% seen once. The sequence was collected from a female donor with multiple sclerosis, enrolled in a pregnancy study. The chain recombines TRBV10-3 with TRBJ2-1, with D unresolved. Sequenced here: peripheral blood, sampled in the second trimester of pregnancy. The CDR3, as DNA: TGTGCCATCAGCGCGCACAATGAGCAGTTCTTC. Its translation: CAISAHNEQFF.